Listed below are T cell receptor beta chains from one sample, sequenced in a study of beta chain features in type 1 diabetes. The data were produced by immunoSEQ multiplex PCR, yet TCRdb's version contains in-frame clones alone and is incomplete. The data show 150,000 to 200,000 clones, around 63% seen once. The sample was naive CD4+ T cells from blood. The source of these receptors is a man aged 30 to 45 with type 1 diabetes. Both conserved end residues are trimmed from each CDR3. Each record gives: J gene, V gene, CDR3 protein.

TRBJ2-3	TRBV10-3	AISGGAIDTQY
TRBJ2-2	TRBV5-1	ASSAGLAENTGELF
TRBJ2-3	TRBV29-1	SAGTGISTDTQY
TRBJ2-5	TRBV27	ASRTGGRETQY
TRBJ2-7	TRBV29-1	SVERGPNEQY
TRBJ2-3	TRBV2	ATCFGGASADTQY
TRBJ2-7	TRBV18	ASSGRDSNSYEQY
TRBJ2-3	TRBV29-1	SVSPSGADTQY
TRBJ2-3	TRBV4-3	ASSQDRRTDTQY
TRBJ2-5	TRBV4-3	ASSQVGELAKTQY
TRBJ1-4	TRBV30	AWSVMWGNEKLF
TRBJ1-2	TRBV28	ATADSGWGYT
TRBJ2-4	TRBV7-2	ASSFGREDIQY
TRBJ2-1	TRBV10-3	AISNWTEQF
TRBJ2-1	TRBV2	ASRGWDGNYNEQF
TRBJ2-4	TRBV4-2	ASSSGHTDIQY
TRBJ2-7	TRBV5-4	ASSLDGSYEQY
TRBJ2-5	TRBV30	AWDRGPQETQY
TRBJ2-3	TRBV5-4	ASSLNDRTDTQY
TRBJ2-7	TRBV20-1	SAALGYEQY
TRBJ2-3	TRBV25-1	ASSGADTQY
TRBJ2-7	TRBV30	VGGSSYEQY
TRBJ1-2	TRBV7-2	ASSLEGTMGYT
TRBJ1-2	TRBV4-1	ASSQDRTVSY
TRBJ1-2	TRBV7-9	ASSIDSNYGYT
TRBJ1-2	TRBV30	AWGRQGGYT
TRBJ1-6	TRBV9	ASSNRDGRNSPLH